Listed below are T cell receptor beta chains from one sample, sequenced in a study of CD8 T cells in ankylosing spondylitis. TCRdb recomputed calls from the 5' RACE reads with MiXCR, one row per CDR3 protein. The sample shows some 290,000 distinct CDR3 sequences, approximately 20% of them seen only once. Specimen: blood, either unsorted or a sorted T cell fraction (not recorded which). These TCRs come from a male donor with ankylosing spondylitis or in good health (not recorded which). Both conserved end residues are part of each CDR3. A D gene is named only where the DNA matches it firmly. Expanded clones are given a class, and other clones once, few, many or no size at all.

>TRBJ2-1|TRBD2|16|few|TRBV20-1
TGCAGTGCTAGGGCGACTAGCGGAGACATCTACAATGAGCAGTTCTTC
CSARATSGDIYNEQFF
>TRBJ2-2|NA|15|few|TRBV5-1
TGCGCCAGCAGCTTGGGGGACTTGAGCACCGGGGAGCTGTTTTTT
CASSLGDLSTGELFF
>TRBJ2-3|NA|16|few|TRBV2
TGTGCCAGCAGTGAACCGGGACGATTGAACACAGATACGCAGTATTTT
CASSEPGRLNTDTQYF
>TRBJ2-1|NA|14|once|TRBV7-2
TGTGCCAGCAGCAGCAGACTGGCCCTTAGTGAGCAGTTCTTC
CASSSRLALSEQFF
>TRBJ2-1|TRBD2|16|NA|TRBV29-1
TGCAGCGTTACCGGGACCTTAGCGGGAGACCTCAATGAGCAGTTCTTC
CSVTGTLAGDLNEQFF
>TRBJ2-1|TRBD2|15|NA|TRBV5-1
TGCGCCAGCAGCGCCGGGACTAGCGGGAGTTATGAGCAGTTCTTC
CASSAGTSGSYEQFF
>TRBJ2-1|TRBD2|14|NA|TRBV12-3/TRBV12-4
TGTGCCAGCACCCAGCGGGACCTCTACAATGAGCAGTTCTTC
CASTQRDLYNEQFF
>TRBJ1-4|NA|14|few|TRBV7-6
TGTGCCAGCAGCTTAGAGCCAGGCTGGGGAAAACTGTTTTTT
CASSLEPGWGKLFF
>TRBJ2-1|NA|15|NA|TRBV29-1
TGCAGCGTTGAACATATAGTTAGCTCCTACAATGAGCAGTTCTTC
CSVEHIVSSYNEQFF
>TRBJ2-5|TRBD2|16|NA|TRBV18
TGTGCCAGCTCACCACCCCTCCTGACTAGCGCGGAGACCCAGTACTTC
CASSPPLLTSAETQYF
>TRBJ2-2|NA|15|NA|TRBV3-1
TGTGCCAGCAGCCAACTAGGACAGAACACCGGGGAGCTGTTTTTT
CASSQLGQNTGELFF
>TRBJ2-3|NA|14|few|TRBV15
TGTGCCACCAGCAGAGAGACTAGACGAGATACGCAGTATTTT
CATSRETRRDTQYF
>TRBJ1-5|NA|12|many|TRBV5-4
TGTGCCAGCAGCTTACGGGACCAGCCCCAGCATTTT
CASSLRDQPQHF
>TRBJ2-1|TRBD1|15|few|TRBV3-1
TGTGCCAGCAGCCAGGGACAGGGGACAGGCAATGAGCAGTTCTTC
CASSQGQGTGNEQFF
>TRBJ2-3|TRBD2|14|NA|TRBV12-3/TRBV12-4
TGTGCCAGCGAGTATAGCGGGGGCACAGATACGCAGTATTTT
CASEYSGGTDTQYF
>TRBJ2-2|NA|17|many|TRBV4-1
TGCGCCAGCAGCCAAGAACTCAGCGGTCCCTCCACCGGGGAGCTGTTTTTT
CASSQELSGPSTGELFF
>TRBJ2-1|TRBD2|16|NA|TRBV3-1
TGTGCCAGCAGGCTAGATAGCGGGAGCTCCTACAATGAGCAGTTCTTC
CASRLDSGSSYNEQFF
>TRBJ1-2|NA|14|NA|TRBV19
TGTGCCAGTAGTTCAATGACAGCTAACTATGGCTACACCTTC
CASSSMTANYGYTF
>TRBJ2-2|NA|16|NA|TRBV29-1
TGCAGCGCCCAAACGGGGCTCGGGGTCAACACCGGGGAGCTGTTTTTT
CSAQTGLGVNTGELFF
>TRBJ1-1|NA|13|NA|TRBV6-1
TGTGCCAGCAGTGAACCAATGCCGGGGGGAGCTTTCTTT
CASSEPMPGGAFF
>TRBJ1-4|TRBD1|14|few|TRBV5-5
TGTGCCAGCAGCTTGCCAGGGGGGAATGAAAAACTGTTTTTT
CASSLPGGNEKLFF
>TRBJ1-4|TRBD1|15|few|TRBV20-1
TGCAGTGCTAGGGGTACAGGGGCTTCTTATGAAAAACTGTTTTTT
CSARGTGASYEKLFF